Here is one T cell receptor (beta chain) with its context. The antigen remains undetermined. Primers included in the PCR were 60 Vbeta and 13 Jbeta primers. Assay used: immunoSEQ multiplex PCR; TCRdb lists only in-frame clones, some missing. Of roughly 170,000 clones listed, 70% to 85% are singletons. This record comes from a study of cytomegalovirus exposure and HLA in healthy donors. Study in general: In an early release, HLA-typed donors contributed some 80 million unique TCR sequences.

Study conclusions and caveats: Of the V segments, some could not be distinguished, including TRBV6-2 and TRBV6-3, and were excluded. Fewer than 20,000 TCR beta sequences were associated with HLA alleles at 0.05 false discovery rate in a later analysis.

The V and J ends lost 4 bases and 1 base, in that order; junction bases with no gene match: 6. Germline V CDR1 and CDR2: MNHEY, SVGAGI. The CDR3 length is 16 residues. The source of this sequence is a woman aged 25 to 45 in good health and CMV-seronegative. The chain links TRBV6-5 to TRBJ2-2; 7 bases match TRBD1. Sequencing was carried out using PBMCs. The DNA for the CDR3 is TGTGCCAGCAGTTCCCTCGGGACAGAGAACACCGGGGAGCTGTTTTTT. Protein: CASSSLGTENTGELFF.